A single sample is the source of the 29 T cell receptor beta chains below, sequenced in a study of cytomegalovirus exposure and HLA in healthy donors. Primers: 60 Vbeta forward and 13 Jbeta reverse. Only in-frame clones appear in the TCRdb table, and some are missing; sequencing was by immunoSEQ multiplex PCR. There are over 65,000 clones in the sample; 75% occur only once, and 7.2% lies in the top ten. Sequenced input: PBMCs. The source is a middle-aged woman in good health and CMV-seronegative.

The J gene is TRBJ2-7, the V gene TRBV7-2, with 7 bases aligning to TRBD2. The germline V gene has CDR1 SGHTA and CDR2 FQGNSA. The CDR3 has 15 residues. The V gene end was trimmed by 6 bases and the J gene end by 2 bases; junction bases not matched to a gene: 10. The CDR3 spells CASRSSGTNPYEQYF. CDR3 DNA sequence: TGTGCCAGCAGGTCTTCCGGGACTAACCCCTACGAGCAGTACTTC.

The chain recombines TRBV5-1 with TRBJ2-7; TRBD1 matches 9 bases. The CDR3 sequence is 14 residues long. Germline CDR1 SGHRS, CDR2 YFSETQ. The V gene end was trimmed by 4 bases and the J gene end by 5 bases; junction bases not matched to a gene: 7. CDR3 DNA: TGCGCCAGCAGCAAGGGACAGGGCGGGAACGAGCAGTACTTC. Amino acid sequence: CASSKGQGGNEQYF.

This rearrangement joins TRBV6-6 to TRBJ1-2; 8 bases fit TRBD1. The V and J ends lost 6 bases and 7 bases, in that order; junction bases with no gene match: 16. The length of the CDR3 is 16 residues. Germline lookup yields CDR1 MNHNY and CDR2 SVGAGI (reference sequence). The CDR3 bases are TGTGCCAGCAGGGGTGGTGCGGGACAGGATTTTGGTGGCTACACCTTC. Its translation: CASRGGAGQDFGGYTF.

Only one count was recorded for this clone. This chain uses TRBV19 with TRBJ2-3; 8 bases agree with TRBD2. This CDR3 has 17 residues. In germline, CDR1 is LNHDA, CDR2 SQIVND (reference sequence). Trimming removed 1 base from V and 4 bases from J; junction bases left unmatched: 10. The CDR3, as DNA: TGTGCCAGTAGTATAGGTACACTAGCGGCGGAAGCAGATACGCAGTATTTT. It is translated as CASSIGTLAAEADTQYF.

A remark on this clone: This sample includes further DNA sequences coding for the same CDR3. The genes are TRBV5-6 and TRBJ1-5; 9 positions agree with TRBD1. Germline V gene data show CDR1 as SGHDT and CDR2 as YYEEEE. Germline trimming cut 4 bases from V and 5 bases from J; bases unmatched to any gene: 1. The CDR3 sequence is 13 residues long. The chain's CDR3 is CASSRTGDQPQHF. The CDR3, as DNA: TGTGCCAGCAGCCGGACAGGGGATCAGCCCCAGCATTTT.

V usage is TRBV7-9 and J usage is TRBJ1-1, with D unresolved. V shed 5 bases and J shed 8 bases, with 9 bases lying between them. In germline, CDR1 is SEHNR, CDR2 FQNEAQ (reference sequence). This CDR3 has 11 amino acids. The CDR3 loop is CASSHRREAFF. The CDR3 bases are TGTGCCAGCAGCCACCGTCGGGAAGCTTTCTTT.

J is TRBJ2-7 and V is TRBV11-3; 12 nucleotides line up with TRBD2. Germline lookup yields CDR1 SGHNT and CDR2 YENEEA. This CDR3 is 18 amino acids long. V trimming: 4 bases; J trimming: 1 base; junction bases outside the gene matches: 11. In nucleotides, the CDR3 is TGTGCCAGCAGCTCACTAGCGGGGGGTACTATTAGGTCCTACGAGCAGTACTTC. As protein: CASSSLAGGTIRSYEQYF.

The rearrangement links TRBV19 to TRBJ2-3, with 10 nucleotides matching TRBD2. This CDR3 has 14 residues. V shed 7 bases, J shed 4 bases, and the junction held 5 bases outside the gene matches. Germline CDR1 reads LNHDA; CDR2 reads SQIVND (reference sequence). The CDR3 region has the DNA TGTGCCAGTAAATCTAGCGGGGGCGCAGATACGCAGTATTTT. Its translation: CASKSSGGADTQYF. The whole variable domain, filled in from reference TRBV19 and TRBJ2-3, reads DGGITQSPKYLFRKEGQNVTLSCEQNLNHDAMYWYRQDPGQGLRLIYYSQIVNDFQKGDIAEGYSVSREKKESFPLTVTSAQKNPTAFYLCASKSSGGADTQYFGPGTRLTVL.

The DNA of the CDR3 is TGTGCCAGTAGTATAATGCAGGGGTATAGCAATCAGCCCCAGCATTTT. Protein sequence: CASSIMQGYSNQPQHF. The rearrangement links TRBV19 to TRBJ1-5; possible D gene TRBD1, 6 bases. This CDR3 has 16 residues. V lost 2 bases to trimming and J lost 0 bases, with 11 bases between them. Germline V gives CDR1 LNHDA, CDR2 SQIVND (reference sequence).

The V call is TRBV5-1, the J call TRBJ2-5; 12 bases fit TRBD2. Germline assignment: CDR1 SGHRS and CDR2 YFSETQ. The CDR3 is 16 amino acids. J was trimmed by 0 bases and V by 4 bases; bases with no gene match: 4. The CDR3 coding sequence is TGCGCCAGCAGCCTAAGGACTAGCGGGAACCAAGAGACCCAGTACTTC. Its translation: CASSLRTSGNQETQYF.

The rearrangement uses TRBV27 and TRBJ2-2, with no clear D. V gave up 2 bases and J gave up 0 bases, with 10 bases separating them. Germline V lookup: CDR1 MNHEY, CDR2 SMNVEV (reference sequence). This CDR3 has 16 residues. The CDR3 DNA reads as TGTGCCAGCAGTTTAGGGCCCGAGACGAACACCGGGGAGCTGTTTTTT. Amino acid sequence: CASSLGPETNTGELFF.

The genes are TRBV6-4 and TRBJ2-2; possibly TRBD1 for D (6 bases). Trimming took 6 bases from V and 2 from J, leaving 10 bases between them. Germline V CDR1 and CDR2: MRHNA, SNTAGT. The CDR3 is made up of 14 amino acids. The CDR3 is CASRADRNTGELFF. The CDR3 DNA follows: TGTGCCAGCAGGGCGGACAGAAACACCGGGGAGCTGTTTTTT.

The chain recombines TRBV30 with TRBJ1-6, with 7 bases that match TRBD1. From germline, CDR1 is GTSNPN and CDR2 SVGIG (reference sequence). CDR3 length: 13 residues. V lost 5 bases, J lost 7 bases, and 5 bases stayed unmatched. The CDR3 loop reads CAWLSGGNSPLHF. Here the CDR3 DNA reads TGTGCCTGGCTTTCAGGGGGGAATTCACCCCTCCACTTT.

Only one count was recorded for this clone. The CDR3 loop reads CSAQDQETQYF. CDR3 nucleotide sequence: TGCAGTGCGCAGGATCAAGAGACCCAGTACTTC. The chain joins TRBV20-1 to TRBJ2-5; no clear D gene. The CDR3 has 11 amino acids. Per the germline V gene, CDR1 is DFQATT and CDR2 is SNEGSKA (reference sequence). With 6 bases removed from V and 2 bases from J, the gap between germline ends came to 7 bases.

This clone was counted between two and nine times. The V and J genes are TRBV5-1 and TRBJ1-1; maybe TRBD1 (5 bases). The CDR3 covers 13 residues. CDR1 SGHRS and CDR2 YFSETQ come from the germline V gene. With 4 bases removed from V and 2 bases from J, the gap between germline ends came to 9 bases. CDR3 sequence (DNA): TGCGCCAGCAGCAAGACAGCTAACACTGAAGCTTTCTTT. It is translated as CASSKTANTEAFF.

The rearrangement joins TRBV11-2 to TRBJ2-1, with TRBD2 matching over 7 bases. Germline values: CDR1 SGHAT, CDR2 FQNNGV. V shed 7 bases, J shed 9 bases, and the junction held 6 bases outside the gene matches. This CDR3 is built from 12 residues. The CDR3 sequence is CASTPGGFEQFF. In nucleotides, the CDR3 is TGTGCCAGCACCCCCGGGGGGTTTGAGCAGTTCTTC.

V and J are TRBV27 and TRBJ2-3, with 8 positions matching TRBD1. This CDR3 region has 16 residues. From germline, CDR1 is MNHEY and CDR2 SMNVEV (reference sequence). The V segment lost 7 bases and the J segment 3 bases; nucleotides outside the gene matches: 12. The CDR3 is CASTPARGLRTDTQYF. In DNA form, the CDR3 reads TGTGCCAGCACCCCCGCCAGGGGGCTAAGGACAGATACGCAGTATTTT.

The chain is built from TRBV30 and TRBJ2-1, with TRBD1 matching 9 bases. Trimming removed 3 bases from V and 6 bases from J; junction bases left unmatched: 9. The CDR3 totals 15 residues. Germline V gene sequence: CDR1 GTSNPN, CDR2 SVGIG (reference sequence). CDR3 DNA: TGTGCCTGGAGAACCCACAGGGGGCTAGGCAATGAGCAGTTCTTC. Amino acid sequence: CAWRTHRGLGNEQFF. The full variable domain, with the rest looked up from reference TRBV30 and TRBJ2-1, is SQTIHQWPATLVQPVGSPLSLECTVEGTSNPNLYWYRQAAGRGLQLLFYSVGIGQISSEVPQNLSASRPQDRQFILSSKKLLLSDSGFYLCAWRTHRGLGNEQFFGPGTRLTVL.

The V gene is TRBV2, the J gene TRBJ1-2; 8 positions match TRBD1. Per germline, CDR1 SNHLY and CDR2 FYNNEI. The CDR3 totals 13 residues. Unmatched junction bases numbered 5, after V lost 7 bases and J lost 4 bases. The CDR3 DNA reads as TGTGCCAGCACCCCGGACAGGGCCTATGGCTACACCTTC. It translates to CASTPDRAYGYTF.

The chain links TRBV18 to TRBJ1-1, with 7 nucleotides matching TRBD1. The V segment lost 5 bases and the J segment 3 bases; nucleotides outside the gene matches: 6. The CDR3 extends over 14 amino acids. Per the germline V gene, CDR1 is KGHSH and CDR2 is LQKENI. Here the CDR3 reads CASSATGQDTEAFF. The CDR3, as DNA: TGTGCCAGCTCAGCGACAGGGCAGGACACTGAAGCTTTCTTT.

The chain is built from TRBV6-6 and TRBJ2-5; D might be TRBD1 (5 bases). There are 15 residues in the CDR3. V lost 0 bases and J lost 5, with 13 bases in between. The germline gives CDR1 MNHNY, CDR2 SVGAGI (reference sequence). The CDR3 bases are TGTGCCAGCAGTTACTCGAGGCAGGGTTGGGAGACCCAGTACTTC. Its translation: CASSYSRQGWETQYF.

V is TRBV7-2 and J is TRBJ1-6, with D unclear. The germline CDR1 and CDR2 sequences are SGHTA and FQGNSA. Trimming pared 1 base from V and 4 bases from J, leaving 17 bases between. This CDR3 comprises 18 residues. Written as DNA, the CDR3 is TGTGCCAGCAGCTTAGTGCGGCAGACCAACATATATAATTCACCCCTCCACTTT. Translating gives CASSLVRQTNIYNSPLHF.

The chain employs TRBV11-2 and TRBJ2-7; the match to TRBD2 covers 13 bases. The CDR3 sequence is 14 residues long. CDR1 SGHAT and CDR2 FQNNGV come from the germline V gene. The V and J ends lost 4 bases and 9 bases, in that order; junction bases with no gene match: 6. The CDR3 DNA reads as TGTGCCAGCAGCTCACTAGCGGGAGGGCCGGGGCAGTACTTC. It translates to CASSSLAGGPGQYF.

This clone came up a few times. V usage is TRBV7-9 and J usage is TRBJ1-4; 7 nucleotides align to TRBD1. The junction had 2 bases not matched to a gene; V was cut back by 1 base and J by 3 bases. The germline V gene encodes CDR1 SEHNR and CDR2 FQNEAQ (reference sequence). The CDR3 runs to 15 residues. The CDR3 loop reads CASSLGQGPNEKLFF. CDR3 nucleotides: TGTGCCAGCAGCTTAGGACAGGGCCCTAATGAAAAACTGTTTTTT.

The sample holds a few counts of this clone. This chain connects TRBV6-5 to TRBJ2-3; D not certain. V was pared by 0 bases and J by 4 bases, with 5 bases between. Germline CDR1 reads MNHEY; CDR2 reads SVGAGI. The CDR3 has 13 amino acids. CDR3 sequence (DNA): TGTGCCAGCAGTTACTCAGACTCAGATACGCAGTATTTT. Encoded protein: CASSYSDSDTQYF.

This clone was observed a few times. This chain joins TRBV29-1 and TRBJ2-5; 7 positions match TRBD2. Germline-derived CDR1 and CDR2 are SQVTM and ANQGSEA. This CDR3 is built from 14 residues. J lost 2 bases, V lost 1 base, and 4 bases had no gene match. The CDR3: CSVEGWREQETQYF. Written as DNA, the CDR3 is TGCAGCGTTGAAGGGTGGCGGGAGCAAGAGACCCAGTACTTC.

The rearrangement joins TRBV18 to TRBJ2-7; TRBD1 aligns across 7 bases. V lost 3 bases, J lost 0 bases, and 8 bases stayed unmatched. This CDR3 is 16 amino acids long. Germline lookup yields CDR1 KGHSH and CDR2 LQKENI. CDR3 in DNA: TGTGCCAGCTCACCGTTGGGACAGACCAGCTCCTACGAGCAGTACTTC. Translating gives CASSPLGQTSSYEQYF.

This rearrangement joins TRBV5-1 to TRBJ2-7; TRBD1 matches at 7 bases. Germline-derived CDR1 and CDR2 are SGHRS and YFSETQ. J lost 2 bases, V lost 4 bases, and 9 bases had no gene match. This CDR3 comprises 15 residues. The CDR3 here is CASSISPGQPYEQYF. DNA for the CDR3: TGCGCCAGCAGCATATCCCCGGGACAGCCCTACGAGCAGTACTTC. The variable domain in full, with the rest retrieved from reference TRBV5-1 and TRBJ2-7, is KAGVTQTPRYLIKTRGQQVTLSCSPISGHRSVSWYQQTPGQGLQFLFEYFSETQRNKGNFPGRFSGRQFSNSRSEMNVSTLELGDSALYLCASSISPGQPYEQYFGPGTRLTVT.

The chain is built from TRBV18 and TRBJ2-5; TRBD2 is a possible D gene (6 bases). This CDR3 region has 13 residues. V was trimmed by 6 bases and J by 5 bases, leaving 13 bases between them. The germline gives CDR1 KGHSH, CDR2 LQKENI. Written as DNA, the CDR3 is TGTGCCAGCTCCTCCGGGGGTTGGGAGACCCAGTACTTC. Its translation: CASSSGGWETQYF.